This TCR beta chain emerged from a study of CD8 T cells in Susac syndrome. An amount of RNA that ranged from roughly 0.5 to 1 ug was reverse transcribed with random hexamers. TCRdb passed the immunoSEQ multiplex PCR reads through MiXCR, listing each CDR3 protein once. There are more than 150,000 distinct CDR3 sequences in the sample; roughly 94% occur only once, and around 0.21% lies in the top ten. Trimming cost V 6 bases and J 8 bases, with 16 bases left between them. CDR1 DFQATT and CDR2 SNEGSKA come from the germline V gene (reference sequence). CDR3 length equals 12 residues. This TCR derives from a human donor with multiple sclerosis. Sample: CD8+ T cells from PBMCs. V gene TRBV20-1 combines with J gene TRBJ1-2; D not certain. The CDR3 coding sequence is TGCAGTGCCCAGTCGCGCGTAAGGGGCTACACCTTC. It is translated as CSAQSRVRGYTF.